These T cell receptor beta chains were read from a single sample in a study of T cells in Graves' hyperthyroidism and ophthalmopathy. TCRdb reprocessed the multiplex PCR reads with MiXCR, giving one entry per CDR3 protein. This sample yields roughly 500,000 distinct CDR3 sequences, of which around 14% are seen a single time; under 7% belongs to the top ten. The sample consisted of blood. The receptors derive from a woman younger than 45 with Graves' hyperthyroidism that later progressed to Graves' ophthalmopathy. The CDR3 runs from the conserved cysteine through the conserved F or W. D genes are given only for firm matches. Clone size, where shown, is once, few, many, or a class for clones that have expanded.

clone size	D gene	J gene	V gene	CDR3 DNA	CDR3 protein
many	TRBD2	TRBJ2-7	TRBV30	TGTGCCTGGAGTACCGGGACTAGCGGGAGCCGAAGCTCCTACGAGCAGTACTTC	CAWSTGTSGSRSSYEQYF
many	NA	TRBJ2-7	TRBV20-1	TGCAGTGCTAGAGATTCGAGACAGGTGAATTCCTACGAGCAGTACTTC	CSARDSRQVNSYEQYF
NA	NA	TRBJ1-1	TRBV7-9	TGTGCCAGCAGCTTACGGGGGGCTAACACTGAAGCTTTCTTT	CASSLRGANTEAFF
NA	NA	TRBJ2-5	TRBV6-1	TGTGCCAGCAGTGAAGCGCGCGGGACTGGGGAGACCCAGTACTTC	CASSEARGTGETQYF
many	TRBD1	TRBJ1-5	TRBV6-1	TGTGCCAGCAACAGGGGGCTGGGTCAGCCCCAGCATTTT	CASNRGLGQPQHF
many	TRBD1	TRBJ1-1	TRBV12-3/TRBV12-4	TGTGCCAGCAGTTCCCAGACAGGGTTGATCACTGAAGCTTTCTTT	CASSSQTGLITEAFF
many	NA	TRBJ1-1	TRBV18	TGTGCCAGCTCACCTTCCTTTTCGGTCATGAACACTGAAGCTTTCTTT	CASSPSFSVMNTEAFF
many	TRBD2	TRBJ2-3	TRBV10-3	TGTGCCATCAGTGAGTCAGCTCCAGCGGGAGGATTTACAGATACGCAGTATTTT	CAISESAPAGGFTDTQYF
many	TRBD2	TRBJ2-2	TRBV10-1	TGCGCCAGCAGGAAGCGGGAGAAGACCGGGGAGCTGTTTTTT	CASRKREKTGELFF
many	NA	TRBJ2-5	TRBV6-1	TGTGCCAGCAGCCAGACTAGAGTGGAGACCCAGTACTTC	CASSQTRVETQYF
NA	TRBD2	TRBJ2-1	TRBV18	TGTGCCAGCTCAAAGGGACTAGCGAGCGATGAGCAGTTCTTC	CASSKGLASDEQFF
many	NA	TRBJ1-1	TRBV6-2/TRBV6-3	TGTGCCAGCAGTTCAGCGCGCATGAACACTGAAGCTTTCTTT	CASSSARMNTEAFF